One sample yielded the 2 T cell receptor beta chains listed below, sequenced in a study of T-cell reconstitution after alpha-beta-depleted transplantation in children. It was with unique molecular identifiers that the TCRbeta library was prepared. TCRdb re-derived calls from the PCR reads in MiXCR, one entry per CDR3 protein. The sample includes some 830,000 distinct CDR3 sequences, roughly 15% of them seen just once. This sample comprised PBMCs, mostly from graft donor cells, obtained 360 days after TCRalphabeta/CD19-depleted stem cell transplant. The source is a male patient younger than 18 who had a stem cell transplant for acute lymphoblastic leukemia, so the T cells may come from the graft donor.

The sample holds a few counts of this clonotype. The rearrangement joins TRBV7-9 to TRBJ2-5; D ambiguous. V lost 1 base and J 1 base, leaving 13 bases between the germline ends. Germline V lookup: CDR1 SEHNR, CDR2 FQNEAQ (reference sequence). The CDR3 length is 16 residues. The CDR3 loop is CASSLGPNGLQETQYF. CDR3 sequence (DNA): TGTGCCAGCAGCTTAGGTCCTAATGGGCTCCAAGAGACCCAGTACTTC.

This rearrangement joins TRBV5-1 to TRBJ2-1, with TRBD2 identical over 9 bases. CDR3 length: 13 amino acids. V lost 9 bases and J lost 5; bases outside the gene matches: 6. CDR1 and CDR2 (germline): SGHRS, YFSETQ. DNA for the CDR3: TGCGCCACTTCGGGACTAGCAGACAATGAGCAGTTCTTC. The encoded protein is CATSGLADNEQFF.